This section outlines one TCR beta chain sequence together with its context. The entry originates in a study of blood T cell repertoires in COVID-19. Profiled with immunoSEQ multiplex PCR; TCRdb holds only in-frame clones, not every one. Among about 60,000 clones listed, around 88% were seen once. Germline CDR1 reads SGHNT; CDR2 reads YYREEE (reference sequence). The CDR3 length is 14 residues. Trimming removed 4 bases from V and 4 bases from J, with 14 bases in between. Sequenced material: peripheral blood. The rearrangement links TRBV5-4 to TRBJ1-2; D perhaps matches TRBD1 (5 bases). The sequence was obtained from a man in his 60s with acute or convalescent COVID-19. The CDR3 protein is CASSAGLPIYGYTF. In DNA, the CDR3 is TGTGCCAGCAGCGCGGGACTCCCGATCTATGGCTACACCTTC.